This TCR beta chain appears in the sequencing data of a study of blood T cell repertoires in COVID-19. Across the whole study: Sites across the United States, Italy and Spain contributed samples from acute and convalescent COVID-19.

Ages ranged from roughly 18 to 100 years, with residence in around 24 US areas. Two negative PCRs, clearance, or symptom resolution characterized the recovered Cohort 3 donors. The data were produced by immunoSEQ multiplex PCR, yet TCRdb's version contains in-frame clones alone and is incomplete. The table lists 250,000 to 350,000 clones, roughly 87% of them singletons. Germline trimming cut 5 bases from V and 0 bases from J; bases unmatched to any gene: 7. The length of the CDR3 is 16 residues. Germline values: CDR1 SGHAT, CDR2 FQDESV (reference sequence). The sequenced material came from PBMCs or T cells enriched from blood (not recorded which). This rearrangement joins TRBV11-1 to TRBJ1-3; 7 bases map to TRBD1. The clonotype originates from a woman in her 30s who had recovered from COVID-19. The CDR3: CASSTGTAFSGNTIYF. For the CDR3, the DNA is TGTGCCAGCAGCACCGGGACAGCCTTCTCTGGAAACACCATATATTTT.